This TCR beta chain originates from a study of blood T cell repertoires in COVID-19. Sequencing was performed with immunoSEQ multiplex PCR; in TCRdb, only in-frame clones are kept and a portion is missing. The sample lists 90,000 to 150,000 clones; less than 90% were seen once. This TCR derives from a man at least 80 years old with acute or convalescent COVID-19. The sample taken for sequencing was peripheral blood.

DNA of the CDR3: TGTGCCAGCAGTCTCGGCGGGACAGGGGGTTCCGAGCAGTACTTC. This encodes CASSLGGTGGSEQYF. The chain employs TRBV6-5 and TRBJ2-7; TRBD1 agrees at 11 bases. The CDR3 sequence is 15 residues long. V gave up 5 bases and J gave up 6 bases; unmatched junction bases: 9. CDR1 and CDR2 (germline): MNHEY, SVGAGI.